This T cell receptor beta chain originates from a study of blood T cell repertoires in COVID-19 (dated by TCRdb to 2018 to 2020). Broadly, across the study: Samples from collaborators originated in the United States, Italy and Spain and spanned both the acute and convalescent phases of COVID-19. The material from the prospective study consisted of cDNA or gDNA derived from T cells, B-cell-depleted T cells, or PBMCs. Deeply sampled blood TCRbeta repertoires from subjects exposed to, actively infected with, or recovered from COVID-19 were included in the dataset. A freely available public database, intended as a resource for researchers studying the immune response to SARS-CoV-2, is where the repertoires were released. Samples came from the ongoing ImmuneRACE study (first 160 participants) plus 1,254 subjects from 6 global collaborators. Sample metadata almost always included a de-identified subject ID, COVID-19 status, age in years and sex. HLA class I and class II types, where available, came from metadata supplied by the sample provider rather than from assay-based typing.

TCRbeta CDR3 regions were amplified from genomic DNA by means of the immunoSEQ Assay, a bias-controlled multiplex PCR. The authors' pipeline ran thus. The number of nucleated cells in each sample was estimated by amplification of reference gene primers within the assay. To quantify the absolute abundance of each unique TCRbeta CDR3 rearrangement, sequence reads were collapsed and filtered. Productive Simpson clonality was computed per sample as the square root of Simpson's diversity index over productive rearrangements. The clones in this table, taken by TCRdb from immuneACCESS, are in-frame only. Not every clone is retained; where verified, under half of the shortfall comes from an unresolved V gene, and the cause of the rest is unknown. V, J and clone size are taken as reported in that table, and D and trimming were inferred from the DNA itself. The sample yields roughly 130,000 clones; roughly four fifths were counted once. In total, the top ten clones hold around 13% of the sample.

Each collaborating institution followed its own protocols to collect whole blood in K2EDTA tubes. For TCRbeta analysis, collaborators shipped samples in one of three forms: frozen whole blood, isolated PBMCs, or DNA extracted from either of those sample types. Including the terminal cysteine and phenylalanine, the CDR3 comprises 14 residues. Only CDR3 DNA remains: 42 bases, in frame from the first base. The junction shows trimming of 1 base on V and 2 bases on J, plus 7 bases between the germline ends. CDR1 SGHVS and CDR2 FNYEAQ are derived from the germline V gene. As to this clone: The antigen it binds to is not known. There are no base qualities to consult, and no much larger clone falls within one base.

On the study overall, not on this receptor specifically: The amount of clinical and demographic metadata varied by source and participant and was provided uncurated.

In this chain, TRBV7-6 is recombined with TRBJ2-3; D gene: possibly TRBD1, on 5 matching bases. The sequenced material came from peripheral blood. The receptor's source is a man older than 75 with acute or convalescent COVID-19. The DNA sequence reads TGTGCCAGCAGCTTAGGGGGCTTCACAGATACGCAGTATTTT. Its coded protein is CASSLGGFTDTQYF. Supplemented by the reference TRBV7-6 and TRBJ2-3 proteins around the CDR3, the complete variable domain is GAGVSQSPRYKVTKRGQDVALRCDPISGHVSLYWYRQALGQGPEFLTYFNYEAQQDKSGLPNDRFSAERPEGSISTLTIQRTEQRDSAMYRCASSLGGFTDTQYFGPGTRLTVL.